This T cell receptor beta chain was documented in a study of immune heterogeneity within non-small cell lung tumors. Study details: Of all tumors, a few turned out to be squamous cell carcinomas, ten to eleven were non-squamous carcinomas and 1 was not otherwise specified. The study, taken as a whole, reports: Clonotypes of T-cell receptor beta found at high frequency were largely distinct between individual patients. Dominant CDR3 beta clonotypes repeated across a patient's tumor loci, while different loci held unique high-frequency clones.

Multiplex PCR amplified the TCR beta CDR3 region. Its first round ran for 10 to 11 cycles with 32 V and 13 J primers. TCRdb redid the calling of the multiplex PCR reads with MiXCR, one entry per CDR3 protein. The data show some 4,400 distinct CDR3 sequences, 36% seen once. Per sample, around 0.65 ug of bulk tumor genomic DNA was the template used. Biopsy collection occurred during surgery, with several far-apart biopsies per primary tumor. Curative surgery was performed on patients who had untreated, newly diagnosed non-small cell lung cancer. Looked up from germline, CDR1 is MNHNS and CDR2 is SASEGT. This CDR3 is built from 13 residues. V lost 6 bases and J lost 5, with 10 bases in between. Judged by abundance, this clonotype is medium-sized (0.01 to 0.1%). Its cognate antigen is unknown.

This clonotype was sampled from a woman aged 45 to 65 with non-small cell lung cancer. The material sequenced was lung tumor tissue. J is TRBJ1-4 and V is TRBV6-1; D is possibly TRBD1 (5 bases). In DNA, the CDR3 is TGTGCCAGCAGGGGACCGTGGAATGAAAAACTGTTTTTT. This gives the protein CASRGPWNEKLFF.